Listed here are 10 T cell receptor beta chains from one sample, sequenced in a study of blood T cell repertoires in COVID-19. The table came from immunoSEQ multiplex PCR; TCRdb's copy has only in-frame clones and leaves some out. This table holds 150,000 to 200,000 clones, more than 70% found once. The sample comprised peripheral blood. The source of these receptors is a human donor in a cohort sampled during active COVID-19.

The chain recombines TRBV18 with TRBJ2-7; TRBD2 agrees at 8 bases. V was pared by 4 bases and J by 0 bases, with 8 bases of the junction left unmatched. The CDR3 consists of 16 residues. Germline V gives CDR1 KGHSH, CDR2 LQKENI. In DNA, the CDR3 is TGTGCCAGCTCACTGTTTAGCGGGGAGAGCTCCTACGAGCAGTACTTC. This encodes CASSLFSGESSYEQYF.

The chain couples TRBV2 to TRBJ2-1; 14 bases fit TRBD2. The CDR3 contains 14 residues. The germline V gene has CDR1 SNHLY and CDR2 FYNNEI. J lost 9 bases, V lost 6 bases, and 4 bases had no gene match. This CDR3 reads CASSGTSGGAEQFF. The CDR3 coding sequence is TGTGCCAGCAGCGGGACTAGCGGGGGCGCTGAGCAGTTCTTC.

This chain joins TRBV19 and TRBJ2-2; D is unclear. The CDR3 covers 11 residues. V shed 8 bases and J shed 7 bases, with 8 bases lying between them. The germline V gene has CDR1 LNHDA and CDR2 SQIVND (reference sequence). The CDR3 coding sequence is TGTGCCAGTGGCCTCTTCGGGGAGCTGTTTTTT. Its protein is CASGLFGELFF.

The CDR3 reads CASVEGGHSGNTIYF. The CDR3 DNA is TGTGCCAGCGTTGAAGGGGGCCACTCTGGAAACACCATATATTTT. This chain links TRBV2 with TRBJ1-3, with TRBD1 matching over 7 bases. The CDR3 sequence is 15 residues long. With 8 bases clipped from V and 0 bases from J, the junction kept 7 bases outside the gene matches. CDR1 SNHLY and CDR2 FYNNEI come from the germline V gene. Based on the CDR3 plus reference TRBV2 and TRBJ1-3, the full variable domain is EPEVTQTPSHQVTQMGQEVILRCVPISNHLYFYWYRQILGQKVEFLVSFYNNEISEKSEIFDDQFSVERPDGSNFTLKIRSTKLEDSAMYFCASVEGGHSGNTIYFGEGSWLTVV.

The chain combines TRBV5-1 with TRBJ2-7; TRBD2 agrees at 13 bases. V lost 4 bases and J lost 6; bases outside the gene matches: 13. The length of the CDR3 is 17 residues. Germline lookup yields CDR1 SGHRS and CDR2 YFSETQ. The CDR3 region is CASSRQTTSGGSGEQYF. CDR3 DNA: TGCGCCAGCAGCCGCCAAACGACTAGCGGGGGGTCAGGCGAGCAGTACTTC. Full variable domain (outside the CDR3, taken from reference TRBV5-1 and TRBJ2-7): KAGVTQTPRYLIKTRGQQVTLSCSPISGHRSVSWYQQTPGQGLQFLFEYFSETQRNKGNFPGRFSGRQFSNSRSEMNVSTLELGDSALYLCASSRQTTSGGSGEQYFGPGTRLTVT.

The chain carries TRBV28 and TRBJ1-2; TRBD1 is a possible D gene (5 bases). The V end lost 7 bases, the J end lost 2 bases, and 26 bases lay between the germline ends. Germline values: CDR1 MDHEN, CDR2 SYDVKM. This CDR3 is 18 amino acids long. The CDR3 nucleotides are TGTGCCAGCACCCTTATCAGGTGGGGGGACGGACCGAACTATGGCTACACCTTC. It yields the protein CASTLIRWGDGPNYGYTF.

The genes are TRBV10-1 and TRBJ2-1; possible D gene TRBD2, 5 bases. The CDR3 extends over 15 amino acids. Germline CDR1 WNHNN, CDR2 SYGVQD (reference sequence). V dropped 3 bases and J dropped 7 bases, with 16 bases sitting between them. The CDR3 sequence: CASSDRVTRSNEQFF. CDR3 sequence (DNA): TGCGCCAGCAGTGATCGGGTCACTAGGTCTAATGAGCAGTTCTTC.

V usage is TRBV6-6 and J usage is TRBJ1-2; 7 positions agree with TRBD1. The CDR3 covers 15 residues. Germline V gives CDR1 MNHNY, CDR2 SVGAGI (reference sequence). Losses at the gene ends were 9 bases for V and 3 bases for J; bases not matched to a gene: 13. The CDR3 coding sequence is TGTGCCAGGAAAACTCAGGGGGTAAGGGACTATGGCTACACCTTC. It yields the protein CARKTQGVRDYGYTF.

The sample holds one count of this clone. The V and J genes are TRBV9 and TRBJ1-6; 7 bases align to TRBD1. The V and J ends lost 0 bases and 7 bases, in that order; junction bases with no gene match: 4. CDR3 length: 15 amino acids. The germline V gene has CDR1 SGDLS and CDR2 YYNGEE. The CDR3 DNA follows: TGTGCCAGCAGCGTAGCGGGACAGTTGAATTCACCCCTCCACTTT. It encodes CASSVAGQLNSPLHF.

The J gene is TRBJ2-7, the V gene TRBV7-6; 12 bases fit TRBD1. The germline gives CDR1 SGHVS, CDR2 FNYEAQ. V trimming: 6 bases; J trimming: 5 bases; junction bases outside the gene matches: 8. CDR3 length equals 15 residues. This CDR3 is CASSSKGQGAHEQYF. In DNA form, the CDR3 reads TGTGCCAGCAGTTCCAAGGGACAGGGGGCCCACGAGCAGTACTTC.